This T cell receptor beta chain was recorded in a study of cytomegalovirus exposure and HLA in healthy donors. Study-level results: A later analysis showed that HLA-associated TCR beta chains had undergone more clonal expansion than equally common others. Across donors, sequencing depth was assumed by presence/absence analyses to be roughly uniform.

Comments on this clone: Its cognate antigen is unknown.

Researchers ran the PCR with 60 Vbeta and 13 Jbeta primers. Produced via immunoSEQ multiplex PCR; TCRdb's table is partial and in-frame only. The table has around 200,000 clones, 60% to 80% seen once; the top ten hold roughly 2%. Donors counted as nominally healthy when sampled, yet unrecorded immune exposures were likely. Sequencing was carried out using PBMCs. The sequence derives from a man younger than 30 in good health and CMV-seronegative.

CDR3 sequence (DNA): TGTGCCAGCAGTTTCCGGGAAGCGACCCAGTACTTC. The encoded protein is CASSFREATQYF. The V and J genes are TRBV28 and TRBJ2-5, with D possibly TRBD2 on 5 matching bases. Deletions cut 3 bases from V and 7 bases from J, with 9 bases between. Germline V gene data show CDR1 as MDHEN and CDR2 as SYDVKM. The CDR3 is 12 amino acids.